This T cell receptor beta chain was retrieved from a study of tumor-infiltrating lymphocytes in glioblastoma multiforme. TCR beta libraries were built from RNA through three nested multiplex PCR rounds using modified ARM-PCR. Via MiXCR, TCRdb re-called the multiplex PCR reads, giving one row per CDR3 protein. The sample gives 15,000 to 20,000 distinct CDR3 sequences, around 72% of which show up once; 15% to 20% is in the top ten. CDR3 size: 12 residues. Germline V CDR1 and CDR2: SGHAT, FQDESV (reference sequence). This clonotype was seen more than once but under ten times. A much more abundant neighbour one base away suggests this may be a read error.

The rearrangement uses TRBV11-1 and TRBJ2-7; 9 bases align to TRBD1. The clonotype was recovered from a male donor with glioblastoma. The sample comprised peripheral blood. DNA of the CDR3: TGTGCCAGCAGCGGACAGGGGCGCGAGCAGCACTTC. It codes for CASSGQGREQHF.